A single sample is the source of the 8 T cell receptor beta chains below, sequenced in a study of regulatory T cells in long-lasting Graves disease. Time point of the sample: newly diagnosed GD, antithyroid drugs for less than 3 months. Extracted RNA from PBMCs served as the source of the TCR library. Through Arm-PCR of CDR3 regions and iRepertoire HTBI primers, TCR beta libraries were built. TCRdb reprocessed the multiplex PCR reads with MiXCR, giving one entry per CDR3 protein. The sample has about 320,000 distinct CDR3 sequences; more than 15% are singletons. The source material was peripheral blood mononuclear cells (PBMCs), sampled at new diagnosis, from a patient treated with antithyroid drugs. The receptors originated from a female donor with Graves disease.

Comment on this clonotype: This may come from a read error, since a much larger clone is one base off. This chain connects TRBV11-2 to TRBJ2-1; TRBD2 matches 7 bases. This CDR3 is built from 14 residues. CDR1 and CDR2 from the germline V gene are SGHAT and FQNNGV. V lost 0 bases, J lost 12 bases, and 8 bases stayed unmatched. CDR3 loop: CASSLEGPSGGQFF. CDR3 coding DNA: TGTGCCAGCAGCTTAGAGGGACCCTCGGGGGGGCAGTTCTTC.

This clonotype came up many times. The J gene is TRBJ1-6, the V gene TRBV5-1; 7 nucleotides agree with TRBD1. The CDR3 consists of 15 residues. Losses at the gene ends were 4 bases for V and 9 bases for J; bases not matched to a gene: 10. Germline V gives CDR1 SGHRS, CDR2 YFSETQ. The chain's CDR3 is CASSRISGGGSPLHF. DNA for the CDR3: TGCGCCAGCAGCAGGATATCAGGGGGTGGTTCACCCCTCCACTTT.

Details on this clonotype: Since no conserved phenylalanine or tryptophan closes the CDR3, a read error is the likely cause. The V gene is TRBV7-6, the J gene TRBJ2-1, with TRBD2 as a possible D gene (6 bases). V lost 0 bases, J lost 4 bases, and 10 bases lay in between. Germline V gives CDR1 SGHVS, CDR2 FNYEAQ. The CDR3 has 15 amino acids. The CDR3 sequence is CASSLAGGFYNEQFC. The CDR3 DNA sequence: TGTGCCAGCAGCTTAGCGGGAGGCTTTTACAATGAGCAGTTCTGC.

V gene TRBV2 combines with J gene TRBJ1-5, with TRBD1 matching over 11 bases. The junction had 8 bases not matched to a gene; V was cut back by 6 bases and J by 7 bases. Per germline, CDR1 SNHLY and CDR2 FYNNEI. The CDR3 has 15 amino acids. The CDR3 protein is CASSRGQGVVQPQHF. The DNA of the CDR3 is TGTGCCAGCAGCCGGGGACAGGGGGTAGTGCAGCCCCAGCATTTT.

This clonotype was seen many times. The CDR3 reads CASSPLGRHTEAFF. Written as DNA, the CDR3 is TGTGCCAGCTCACCCCTGGGGCGGCACACTGAAGCTTTCTTT. The chain uses TRBV18 and TRBJ1-1; a weak D match, TRBD1 (5 bases). The CDR3 totals 14 residues. V lost 3 bases and J 3 bases, leaving 11 bases between the germline ends. Germline V CDR1 and CDR2: KGHSH, LQKENI.

This clonotype was counted many times. CDR3 sequence: CASSEQGPSGELFF. In DNA, the CDR3 is TGTGCCAGCAGTGAACAGGGACCGTCCGGGGAGCTGTTTTTT. The chain couples TRBV2 to TRBJ2-2, with D perhaps TRBD1 or TRBD2 (5 bases each). Germline CDR1 and CDR2: SNHLY and FYNNEI. The CDR3 runs 14 residues. With 2 bases removed from V and 6 bases from J, the gap between germline ends came to 10 bases. The full variable domain, rest sourced from reference TRBV2 and TRBJ2-2, is EPEVTQTPSHQVTQMGQEVILRCVPISNHLYFYWYRQILGQKVEFLVSFYNNEISEKSEIFDDQFSVERPDGSNFTLKIRSTKLEDSAMYFCASSEQGPSGELFFGEGSRLTVL.

This clonotype was counted a few times. The chain links TRBV3-1 to TRBJ2-7, with unresolved D. The CDR3 has 13 amino acids. The V end was cut by 3 bases, the J end by 7 bases, with 13 bases between. CDR1 is LGHDT, CDR2 YNNKEL, per germline (reference sequence). CDR3: CASSQHPPQEQYF. The CDR3 DNA follows: TGTGCCAGCAGCCAGCACCCCCCCCAAGAGCAGTACTTC.

This clonotype occurred many times. The chain links TRBV27 to TRBJ2-5; D unclear. Germline V gene data show CDR1 as MNHEY and CDR2 as SMNVEV (reference sequence). The CDR3 length is 14 residues. V lost 3 bases and J 4 bases, leaving 12 bases between the germline ends. CDR3 nucleotides: TGTGCCAGCAGTTTGGCAGGAGCAGGAGAGACCCAGTACTTC. As protein: CASSLAGAGETQYF.